This TCR beta chain emerged from a study of siplizumab effects on memory and regulatory T cells. Overall study results and limits: Memory cells seemed less diverse than naive T cells, which also seemed major contributors to the alloresponse.

Concerning this clone itself: The antigen is undetermined.

V lost 3 bases and J lost 7; bases outside the gene matches: 6. This CDR3 contains 14 residues. Germline V CDR1 and CDR2: SEHNR, FQNEAQ (reference sequence). Measured with immunoSEQ multiplex PCR; TCRdb has only the in-frame clones, and not every one. The table includes about 68,000 clones, 93% detected once. The sample was CD8+ T cells sorted from blood. This receptor was obtained from a human donor in good health. The chain is built from TRBV7-9 and TRBJ1-1; 9 positions match TRBD1. This CDR3 is CASSFTGTGIEAFF. As DNA, the CDR3 is TGTGCCAGCAGCTTTACCGGGACAGGGATTGAAGCTTTCTTT.